This TCR beta chain appears in the sequencing data of a study of chronic HIV infection and antiretroviral therapy. This CDR3 region has 15 residues. Germline V gene data show CDR1 as LGHNA and CDR2 as YSLEER. V dropped 0 bases and J dropped 2 bases, with 5 bases sitting between them. TCRdb called the 5' RACE reads again in MiXCR, with one record for every CDR3 protein. This sample has some 38,000 distinct CDR3 sequences, with more than 8% found just once. This clonotype was counted at least ten times. The chain has TRBV4-3 and TRBJ2-6; the D is unclear. This receptor was obtained from an adult who had HIV and had not received antiretroviral therapy, or was an uninfected healthy control (not recorded which). The material sequenced was peripheral blood. CDR3 protein: CASSQEVTGANVLTF. The CDR3 DNA is TGCGCCAGCAGCCAAGAGGTAACTGGGGCCAACGTCCTGACTTTC.